This TCR beta chain was obtained from a study of vaccination effects on CD4 cells after COVID-19. On the study more broadly: Three convalescent patients gave early and late post-vaccination samples.

Scientists isolated CD4+ T cells after an approximately 10-day culture period ended. SARS-CoV-2 infection was confirmed by PCR in the person between March and December 2020. Each participant was administered two doses of either the BNT162b2 or the mRNA-1273 vaccine. Study-wide points: The study found that post-vaccine spike-reactive clones in convalescents were mainly new vaccine-induced clones.

The table came from immunoSEQ multiplex PCR; TCRdb's copy has only in-frame clones and leaves some out. The sample yields tens of thousands of clones, 75% seen once. Germline V lookup: CDR1 SGHRS, CDR2 YFSETQ. The CDR3 has 18 amino acids. V dropped 6 bases and J dropped 1 base, with 20 bases sitting between them. Worth noting for this clone: Its cognate antigen is unknown.

The V gene is TRBV5-1, the J gene TRBJ2-6; a weak D match, TRBD2 (5 bases). The TCR originated in a human donor who had a prior SARS-CoV-2 infection. Sequencing used CD4+ T cells from PBMCs cultured without peptide, obtained after COVID-19 vaccination. The chain's CDR3 is CASTPGGFLKSGANVLTF. CDR3 in DNA: TGCGCCAGCACCCCTGGAGGATTTCTCAAATCTGGGGCCAACGTCCTGACTTTC.